What follows are 19 T cell receptor beta chains derived from one specimen sequenced in a study of T cells in localized non-small cell lung cancer. The protocol was immunoSEQ multiplex PCR, while the TCRdb copy is restricted to in-frame clones and leaves out a portion. The top ten hold about 24% of the sample, which has more than 15,000 clones, approximately 84% seen once. The sequencing used peripheral blood, collected before any cancer treatment. Receptors were obtained from a male donor older than 55 with stage I lung adenocarcinoma.

The rearrangement joins TRBV2 to TRBJ2-1; D gene uncertain. The CDR3 runs to 10 residues. V was pared by 8 bases and J by 7 bases, with 6 bases between. CDR1 is SNHLY and CDR2 is FYNNEI in the germline V gene. CDR3: CASVQNEQFF. DNA of the CDR3: TGTGCCAGCGTACAAAATGAGCAGTTCTTC. The entire variable domain, with the rest obtained from reference TRBV2 and TRBJ2-1, is as follows: EPEVTQTPSHQVTQMGQEVILRCVPISNHLYFYWYRQILGQKVEFLVSFYNNEISEKSEIFDDQFSVERPDGSNFTLKIRSTKLEDSAMYFCASVQNEQFFGPGTRLTVL.

The chain uses TRBV29-1 and TRBJ2-5; D is possibly TRBD1 (5 bases). Germline CDR1 reads SQVTM; CDR2 reads ANQGSEA. The CDR3 runs to 12 residues. V shed 4 bases and J shed 3 bases, with 9 bases lying between them. The CDR3 bases are TGCAGCGTTGGACAGTTTGAAGAGACCCAGTACTTC. This encodes CSVGQFEETQYF.

The chain combines TRBV15 with TRBJ1-4; D is uncertain. V dropped 0 bases and J dropped 5 bases, with 7 bases sitting between them. The CDR3 consists of 14 residues. Germline loops: CDR1 LNHNV, CDR2 YYDKDF (reference sequence). CDR3 sequence: CATSRDDGNEKLFF. CDR3 in DNA: TGTGCCACCAGCAGAGATGATGGGAATGAAAAACTGTTTTTT.

The J gene is TRBJ2-7, the V gene TRBV7-9; 9 nucleotides match TRBD1. The CDR3 consists of 18 residues. The germline V gene encodes CDR1 SEHNR and CDR2 FQNEAQ (reference sequence). J gave up 5 bases and V 5 bases, and 19 bases lay outside the gene matches. The CDR3 sequence is CASSPQGGQGVGTDEQYF. Here the CDR3 DNA reads TGTGCCAGCAGCCCCCAGGGGGGACAGGGAGTAGGAACCGACGAGCAGTACTTC.

The chain links TRBV28 to TRBJ1-3; D perhaps matches TRBD1 (5 bases). CDR1 is MDHEN, CDR2 SYDVKM, per germline. The V end was cut by 2 bases, the J end by 1 base, with 6 bases between. CDR3 size: 14 residues. The CDR3 DNA reads TGTGCCAGCAGTTTAAGGACATCTGGAAACACCATATATTTT. It yields the protein CASSLRTSGNTIYF.

The chain employs TRBV7-8 and TRBJ2-7; D may be TRBD1 (6 bases). This CDR3 is built from 14 residues. V was clipped by 4 bases and J by 3 bases, with 13 bases between them. In germline, CDR1 is SGHVS, CDR2 FQNEAQ. The CDR3 sequence: CASSSGQFDYEQYF. The CDR3, as DNA: TGTGCCAGCAGCTCCGGACAGTTTGACTACGAGCAGTACTTC.

The chain joins TRBV7-8 to TRBJ1-5, with a possible D match to TRBD1 (6 bases). From germline, CDR1 is SGHVS and CDR2 FQNEAQ. Trimming removed 4 bases at V and 4 bases at J, with 11 bases between. CDR3 length: 14 residues. As DNA, the CDR3 is TGTGCCAGCAGCTATACAGGGCGGAATCAGCCCCAGCATTTT. It codes for CASSYTGRNQPQHF.

The chain is built from TRBV5-1 and TRBJ2-5; tentative D call: TRBD2 (6 bases). Germline V gives CDR1 SGHRS, CDR2 YFSETQ. V was shortened by 0 bases and J by 3 bases, with 9 bases between the two germline ends. The CDR3 sequence is 14 residues long. CDR3 protein: CASSLVIAEETQYF. The CDR3 region has the DNA TGCGCCAGCAGCTTGGTGATAGCGGAAGAGACCCAGTACTTC.

The rearrangement uses TRBV14 and TRBJ2-7; D might be TRBD1 (6 bases). Germline CDR1 SGHDN, CDR2 FVKESK. The CDR3 extends over 15 amino acids. The ends were cut back, 3 bases at V and 3 bases at J, with 15 bases in the middle. DNA of the CDR3: TGTGCCAGCAGCCAGAAGGACAGCCCCTTCTACGAGCAGTACTTC. The encoded protein is CASSQKDSPFYEQYF.

V and J are TRBV19 and TRBJ2-2; D may be TRBD1 or TRBD2 (5 bases each). With 3 bases removed from V and 5 bases from J, the gap between germline ends came to 10 bases. CDR3 length equals 14 residues. Germline V gives CDR1 LNHDA, CDR2 SQIVND (reference sequence). CDR3 DNA: TGTGCCAGTAGTATGAGGGGAGAAACCGGGGAGCTGTTTTTT. Translation: CASSMRGETGELFF.

The chain combines TRBV11-2 with TRBJ2-7; D is ambiguous. V lost 5 bases and J lost 0, with 11 bases in between. This CDR3 contains 14 residues. Germline assignment: CDR1 SGHAT and CDR2 FQNNGV. CDR3 bases: TGTGCCAGCAGCCCCGGGCACGGCTCCTACGAGCAGTACTTC. Translated: CASSPGHGSYEQYF.

The chain recombines TRBV5-4 with TRBJ2-5; D may be TRBD1 or TRBD2 (5 bases each). The CDR3 is made up of 16 amino acids. V was pared by 3 bases and J by 3 bases, with 18 bases between. CDR1 and CDR2 from the germline V gene are SGHNT and YYREEE (reference sequence). The chain's CDR3 is CASSSNLGTIEETQYF. The CDR3 DNA sequence: TGTGCCAGCAGCTCCAATCTTGGGACGATCGAAGAGACCCAGTACTTC.

This clone was found a few times. The chain has TRBV27 and TRBJ1-2; D is possibly TRBD1 (5 bases). The CDR3 covers 14 residues. Germline assignment: CDR1 MNHEY and CDR2 SMNVEV (reference sequence). V lost 5 bases, J lost 4 bases, and 14 bases lay in between. The CDR3 spells CASSPAGSVYGYTF. CDR3 coding DNA: TGTGCCAGCAGTCCCGCAGGGTCGGTCTATGGCTACACCTTC.

The chain joins TRBV7-6 to TRBJ2-2, with D perhaps assigned TRBD1 or TRBD2 (5 bases each). CDR1 is SGHVS and CDR2 is FNYEAQ in the germline V gene. The CDR3 loop spans 15 amino acids. The V gene lost 0 bases and the J gene lost 6 bases, with 11 bases spanning the gap. CDR3 DNA sequence: TGTGCCAGCAGCTTAGCAGGGACCTCGGCCGGGGAGCTGTTTTTT. It yields the protein CASSLAGTSAGELFF.

J is TRBJ2-7 and V is TRBV7-2, with 7 bases matching TRBD2. V lost 5 bases and J lost 3; bases outside the gene matches: 13. The germline CDR1 and CDR2 sequences are SGHTA and FQGNSA. This CDR3 is built from 16 residues. The CDR3 is CASSLAGGFTLYEQYF. The CDR3 bases are TGTGCCAGCAGCCTCGCCGGGGGGTTTACACTCTACGAGCAGTACTTC.

This clone has just a few counts. The gene calls are TRBV19 and TRBJ1-5, with a tentative D call TRBD1 (5 bases). There are 15 residues in the CDR3. In germline, CDR1 is LNHDA, CDR2 SQIVND (reference sequence). Trimming left V 5 bases short and J 0 bases short, with 11 bases between. The CDR3 sequence: CASSSQGPSNQPQHF. CDR3 bases: TGTGCCAGTAGTTCCCAGGGACCTAGCAATCAGCCCCAGCATTTT. Full variable domain (remainder filled in from reference TRBV19 and TRBJ1-5): DGGITQSPKYLFRKEGQNVTLSCEQNLNHDAMYWYRQDPGQGLRLIYYSQIVNDFQKGDIAEGYSVSREKKESFPLTVTSAQKNPTAFYLCASSSQGPSNQPQHFGDGTRLSIL.

V gene TRBV19 combines with J gene TRBJ1-5, with D perhaps TRBD1 (5 bases). The V gene lost 5 bases and the J gene lost 4 bases, with 15 bases spanning the gap. Germline V lookup: CDR1 LNHDA, CDR2 SQIVND (reference sequence). CDR3 length equals 15 residues. For the CDR3, the DNA is TGTGCCAGTAGTCTTGATCGAGACAGAAATCAGCCCCAGCATTTT. Residues: CASSLDRDRNQPQHF.

This clone was seen once. The chain couples TRBV5-6 to TRBJ2-2; 8 nucleotides line up with TRBD1. CDR3 length equals 16 residues. Germline CDR1 is SGHDT and CDR2 is YYEEEE. J was trimmed by 1 base and V by 2 bases; bases with no gene match: 4. CDR3 nucleotide sequence: TGTGCCAGCAGCTTAATTGGACAGGGGAACACCGGGGAGCTGTTTTTT. Translation: CASSLIGQGNTGELFF.

The V and J genes are TRBV19 and TRBJ1-1, with TRBD1 as a possible D gene (6 bases). This CDR3 contains 15 residues. Trimming stripped 7 bases from V and 1 base from J, with 16 bases between. Germline V gives CDR1 LNHDA, CDR2 SQIVND (reference sequence). The DNA for the CDR3 is TGTGCCAGTATTGCTCTCGGGGGCCCGAACACTGAAGCTTTCTTT. Its translation is CASIALGGPNTEAFF.